The present T cell receptor (beta chain) was sequenced within a study of T cell changes during pregnancy in multiple sclerosis. The CDR3 is 15 amino acids. The germline V gene has CDR1 SGHRS and CDR2 YFSETQ. Trimming stripped 4 bases from V and 1 base from J, with 14 bases between. Profiling relied on immunoSEQ multiplex PCR, and the TCRdb table lists in-frame clones only, not all of them. This sample has approximately 22,000 clones, with about 93% found just once. The specimen was CD8+ T cells from peripheral blood mononuclear cells, collected in the third trimester of pregnancy. V is TRBV5-1 and J is TRBJ1-2; D not resolved. This clonotype originated in a female donor with multiple sclerosis, enrolled in a pregnancy study. CDR3 loop: CASSPSLDINYGYTF. DNA for the CDR3: TGCGCCAGCAGCCCGTCCCTCGACATTAACTATGGCTACACCTTC.